This is a list of T cell receptor beta chains from one sample in a study of blood T cell repertoires in COVID-19. Here immunoSEQ multiplex PCR was the method, and the copy in TCRdb shows in-frame clones only, minus some. The sample yields about 120,000 clones, less than 75% seen once. The material sequenced was peripheral blood. The receptors were gathered from a human donor with acute or convalescent COVID-19. The donor label of this sample is uncertain. Both conserved end residues are part of each CDR3. The D gene is left open where the match is weak. The size of a clone is reported for some rows only, either as once, few or many, or as a class for expanded clones.

J gene: TRBJ2-2
D gene: .
V gene: TRBV19
clone size: .
CDR3 DNA: TGTGCCAGTAGTATGGGGCAGTTAAACACCGGGGAGCTGTTTTTT
CDR3 protein: CASSMGQLNTGELFF

J gene: TRBJ1-2
D gene: .
V gene: TRBV2
clone size: few
CDR3 DNA: TGTGCCAGCATGGGGAGAAACTATGGCTACACCTTC
CDR3 protein: CASMGRNYGYTF

J gene: TRBJ2-7
D gene: .
V gene: TRBV5-1
clone size: .
CDR3 DNA: TGCGCCAGCAGCTTGGTTCCTGAGACCTACGAGCAGTACTTC
CDR3 protein: CASSLVPETYEQYF

J gene: TRBJ2-3
D gene: TRBD2
V gene: TRBV2
clone size: few
CDR3 DNA: TGTGCCAGCCAAAAAACTAGCGGGGGTTTTGCAGATACGCAGTATTTT
CDR3 protein: CASQKTSGGFADTQYF

J gene: TRBJ2-3
D gene: .
V gene: TRBV9
clone size: .
CDR3 DNA: TGTGCCAGCAGCGTAGTTTCAGGTAGCACAGATACGCAGTATTTT
CDR3 protein: CASSVVSGSTDTQYF

J gene: TRBJ1-1
D gene: .
V gene: TRBV2
clone size: many
CDR3 DNA: TGTGCCAGCAGTGGTGTTTACAGGAACACTGAAGCTTTCTTT
CDR3 protein: CASSGVYRNTEAFF

J gene: TRBJ1-5
D gene: .
V gene: TRBV7-9
clone size: .
CDR3 DNA: TGTGCCAGCAGCTCCGAAGACACACATAGCAATCAGCCCCAGCATTTT
CDR3 protein: CASSSEDTHSNQPQHF

J gene: TRBJ2-5
D gene: TRBD2
V gene: TRBV15
clone size: .
CDR3 DNA: TGTGCCACCAGCGGGCGGGGGGGCTGGGAGACCCAGTACTTC
CDR3 protein: CATSGRGGWETQYF

J gene: TRBJ1-3
D gene: .
V gene: TRBV5-6
clone size: few
CDR3 DNA: TGTGCCAGCAACTTGGCTGGCTCCTCTGGAAACACCATATATTTT
CDR3 protein: CASNLAGSSGNTIYF

J gene: TRBJ2-2
D gene: .
V gene: TRBV9
clone size: .
CDR3 DNA: TGTGCCAGCAGCCCTCACCGGGGCGGGGAGCTGTTTTTT
CDR3 protein: CASSPHRGGELFF

J gene: TRBJ2-1
D gene: TRBD2
V gene: TRBV6-2/TRBV6-3
clone size: .
CDR3 DNA: TGTGCCAGCAGTAAACCGGGACTAGCGGGGGGGCCTGTTCATGAGCAGTTCTTC
CDR3 protein: CASSKPGLAGGPVHEQFF

J gene: TRBJ2-5
D gene: TRBD1
V gene: TRBV2
clone size: once
CDR3 DNA: TGTGCCAGCAGTCTAATGACAGGGGGACCCGGGGAGACCCAGTACTTC
CDR3 protein: CASSLMTGGPGETQYF

J gene: TRBJ1-1
D gene: .
V gene: TRBV6-5
clone size: .
CDR3 DNA: TGTGCCAGCAGTCCTCGGGGGAGGGACCCCACTGAAGCTTTCTTT
CDR3 protein: CASSPRGRDPTEAFF

J gene: TRBJ2-7
D gene: TRBD1
V gene: TRBV28
clone size: few
CDR3 DNA: TGTGCCAGCAGAGGACTAGGGACAGGGCGGGAAGGCGAGCAGTACTTC
CDR3 protein: CASRGLGTGREGEQYF

J gene: TRBJ2-5
D gene: TRBD1
V gene: TRBV28
clone size: once
CDR3 DNA: TGTGCCAGCAGCCCAGGGGGCCGGGAGACCCAGTACTTC
CDR3 protein: CASSPGGRETQYF

J gene: TRBJ1-2
D gene: .
V gene: TRBV19
clone size: .
CDR3 DNA: TGTGCCAGTAGTATTGCCGGCCAGGGGTTCAGCGGCTACACCTTC
CDR3 protein: CASSIAGQGFSGYTF

J gene: TRBJ2-7
D gene: .
V gene: TRBV11-2
clone size: once
CDR3 DNA: TGTGCCAGCAGCTCCCCAACGAGGACCTACGAGCAGTACTTC
CDR3 protein: CASSSPTRTYEQYF

J gene: TRBJ1-3
D gene: .
V gene: TRBV30
clone size: once
CDR3 DNA: TGTGCCTGGAGTAAGGGGTCTGGAAACACCATATATTTT
CDR3 protein: CAWSKGSGNTIYF

J gene: TRBJ2-3
D gene: TRBD1
V gene: TRBV7-3
clone size: .
CDR3 DNA: TGTGCCAGCAGCCGGACAGGTCCAGATACGCAGTATTTT
CDR3 protein: CASSRTGPDTQYF

J gene: TRBJ1-5
D gene: .
V gene: TRBV6-6
clone size: .
CDR3 DNA: TGTGCCAGCAGTTACGGGAGTCAGCCCCAGCATTTT
CDR3 protein: CASSYGSQPQHF

J gene: TRBJ2-3
D gene: TRBD2
V gene: TRBV7-8
clone size: .
CDR3 DNA: TGTGCCAGCAGCTTAGTTTCCGGGGGGGCCGGAACAGATACGCAGTATTTT
CDR3 protein: CASSLVSGGAGTDTQYF

J gene: TRBJ2-5
D gene: TRBD2
V gene: TRBV11-2
clone size: .
CDR3 DNA: TGTGCCAGCAGCTCAGGACTAGAGGGTCGAAAAGAGACCCAGTACTTC
CDR3 protein: CASSSGLEGRKETQYF

J gene: TRBJ1-2
D gene: .
V gene: TRBV5-1
clone size: .
CDR3 DNA: TGCGCCAGCAGCCGAGGGAGGATGGGGGGCTACACCTTC
CDR3 protein: CASSRGRMGGYTF

J gene: TRBJ1-2
D gene: TRBD1
V gene: TRBV11-2
clone size: .
CDR3 DNA: TGTGCCAGCAGCCGGACAGGCGACCCCCTAAGTGGCTACACCTTC
CDR3 protein: CASSRTGDPLSGYTF

J gene: TRBJ1-2
D gene: .
V gene: TRBV19
clone size: few
CDR3 DNA: TGTGCCAGTAGTCTCCGGGACGGACTACTTTCTAACTATGGCTACACCTTC
CDR3 protein: CASSLRDGLLSNYGYTF

J gene: TRBJ1-2
D gene: .
V gene: TRBV5-4
clone size: few
CDR3 DNA: TGTGCCAGCAGCTTGGCCGGGGGATATGGCTACACCTTC
CDR3 protein: CASSLAGGYGYTF

J gene: TRBJ1-2
D gene: TRBD1
V gene: TRBV14
clone size: .
CDR3 DNA: TGTGCCAGCAGCCAACCCGGGACAGGCGGAGCCTATGGCTACACCTTC
CDR3 protein: CASSQPGTGGAYGYTF

J gene: TRBJ2-5
D gene: TRBD2
V gene: TRBV5-1
clone size: .
CDR3 DNA: TGCGCCAGCAGTCCAAATTTAGCGGGGCGTGAGACCCAGTACTTC
CDR3 protein: CASSPNLAGRETQYF

J gene: TRBJ2-1
D gene: TRBD2
V gene: TRBV19
clone size: once
CDR3 DNA: TGTGCCAGTAGTAAGCGGGGGGTGCACAGCTCCTACAATGAGCAGTTCTTC
CDR3 protein: CASSKRGVHSSYNEQFF

J gene: TRBJ2-5
D gene: TRBD2
V gene: TRBV7-9
clone size: few
CDR3 DNA: TGTGCCAGCAGCCCCCCGGGAGGAGAGACCCAGTACTTC
CDR3 protein: CASSPPGGETQYF

J gene: TRBJ1-2
D gene: TRBD1
V gene: TRBV28
clone size: .
CDR3 DNA: TGTGCCAGCAGTCCTCCCCCGGACAGGGTAAGAGGCTACACCTTC
CDR3 protein: CASSPPPDRVRGYTF

J gene: TRBJ2-7
D gene: TRBD2
V gene: TRBV4-2
clone size: once
CDR3 DNA: TGTGCCAGCAGCCAAAATCTAGCGGGGACTACCATTTACGAGCAGTACTTC
CDR3 protein: CASSQNLAGTTIYEQYF

J gene: TRBJ2-7
D gene: TRBD1
V gene: TRBV7-2
clone size: once
CDR3 DNA: TGTGCCAGCAGCTCGCGGACAGGGCTCGGCGAGCAGTACTTC
CDR3 protein: CASSSRTGLGEQYF